This paragraph reports one T cell receptor (beta chain). These data originate in a study of blood T cell repertoires in COVID-19. Study context: The study drew acute and convalescent COVID-19 samples from the United States, Italy and Spain. The analysed material was cDNA or gDNA that came from T cells, B-cell-depleted T cells, or PBMCs.

Repertoires were generated with immunoSEQ multiplex PCR, while TCRdb's copy carries only in-frame clones and drops some. The table includes under 95,000 clones, roughly nine tenths detected once. This CDR3 spans 11 amino acids. V was shortened by 6 bases and J by 5 bases, with 8 bases between the two germline ends. Germline CDR1 is MDHEN and CDR2 is SYDVKM. The chain combines TRBV28 with TRBJ2-7; D is undetermined. Specimen: peripheral blood. This TCR derives from a man aged 50 or older with COVID-19, enrolled during active disease. This CDR3 is CASRTSNEQYF. The CDR3 DNA sequence: TGTGCCAGCAGGACATCGAACGAGCAGTACTTC.